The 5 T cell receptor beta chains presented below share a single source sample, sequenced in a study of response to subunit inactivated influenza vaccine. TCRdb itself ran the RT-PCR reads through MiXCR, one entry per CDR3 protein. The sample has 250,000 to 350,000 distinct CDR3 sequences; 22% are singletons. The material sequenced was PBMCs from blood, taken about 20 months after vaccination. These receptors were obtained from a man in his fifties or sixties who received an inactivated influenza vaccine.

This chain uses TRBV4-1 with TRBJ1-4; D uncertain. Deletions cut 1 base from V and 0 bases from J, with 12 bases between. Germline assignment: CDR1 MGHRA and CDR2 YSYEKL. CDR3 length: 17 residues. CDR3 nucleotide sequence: TGCGCCAGCAGCCAAGTTAGGCCCTCGCCAACTAATGAAAAACTGTTTTTT. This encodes CASSQVRPSPTNEKLFF.

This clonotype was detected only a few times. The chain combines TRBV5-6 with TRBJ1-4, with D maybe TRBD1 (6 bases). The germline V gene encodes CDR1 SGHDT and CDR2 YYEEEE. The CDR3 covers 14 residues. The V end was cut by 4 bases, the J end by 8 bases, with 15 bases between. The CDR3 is CASSRRQGGEKLFF. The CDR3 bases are TGTGCCAGCAGCCGCCGACAAGGGGGAGAAAAACTGTTTTTT.

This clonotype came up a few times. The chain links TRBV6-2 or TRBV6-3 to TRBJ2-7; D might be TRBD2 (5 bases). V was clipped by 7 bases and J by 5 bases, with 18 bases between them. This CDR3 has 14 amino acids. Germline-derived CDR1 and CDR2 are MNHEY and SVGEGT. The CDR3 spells CASTFGVLVNEQYF. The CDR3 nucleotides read TGTGCCAGCACTTTCGGGGTCCTTGTAAACGAGCAGTACTTC.

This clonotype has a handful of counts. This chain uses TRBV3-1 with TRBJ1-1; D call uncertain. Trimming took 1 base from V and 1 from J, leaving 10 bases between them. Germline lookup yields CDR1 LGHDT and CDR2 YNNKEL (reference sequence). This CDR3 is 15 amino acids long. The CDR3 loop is CASSQGYGWNTEAFF. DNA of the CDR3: TGTGCCAGCAGCCAAGGCTATGGGTGGAACACTGAAGCTTTCTTT.

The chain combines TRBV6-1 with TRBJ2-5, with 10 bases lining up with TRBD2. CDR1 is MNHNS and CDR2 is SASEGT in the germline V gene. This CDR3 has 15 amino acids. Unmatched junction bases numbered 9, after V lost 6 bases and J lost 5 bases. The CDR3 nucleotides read TGTGCCAGCAGCGTAACTAGCGGGGCGGGGGAGACCCAGTACTTC. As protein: CASSVTSGAGETQYF.